These T cell receptor beta chains were read from a single sample in a study of blood T cell repertoires in COVID-19. Sequencing was performed with immunoSEQ multiplex PCR; in TCRdb, only in-frame clones are kept and a portion is missing. Of 300,000 to 350,000 clones in the sample, 88% were seen once. What was sequenced was PBMCs or T cells enriched from blood (not recorded which). The receptors here all came from a man younger than 45 who had recovered from COVID-19. Each CDR3 is given with its conserved first and last residue. D genes are given only for firm matches. Clone size, where shown, is once, few, many, or a class for clones that have expanded.

j_gene: TRBJ2-1
abundance: NA
d_gene: TRBD2
v_gene: TRBV27
CDR3aa: CASSLVGGGAHEQFF
CDR3nt: TGTGCCAGCAGTTTGGTCGGCGGGGGGGCGCATGAGCAGTTCTTC

j_gene: TRBJ1-3
abundance: once
d_gene: NA
v_gene: TRBV18
CDR3aa: CASSPETVGSGNTIYF
CDR3nt: TGTGCCAGCTCACCGGAGACCGTCGGCTCGGGAAACACCATATATTTT

j_gene: TRBJ1-2
abundance: NA
d_gene: TRBD1
v_gene: TRBV5-4
CDR3aa: CASSPIDRQGANGYTF
CDR3nt: TGTGCCAGCAGCCCTATAGATCGACAGGGGGCAAATGGCTACACCTTC

j_gene: TRBJ1-6
abundance: once
d_gene: NA
v_gene: TRBV27
CDR3aa: CANSLFPWGEEDSPLHF
CDR3nt: TGTGCCAACAGTTTATTCCCGTGGGGGGAGGAGGATTCACCCCTCCACTTT

j_gene: TRBJ1-2
abundance: NA
d_gene: NA
v_gene: TRBV30
CDR3aa: CAWSVGMGAVGYGYTF
CDR3nt: TGTGCCTGGAGTGTTGGAATGGGGGCAGTGGGCTATGGCTACACCTTC

j_gene: TRBJ2-2
abundance: NA
d_gene: TRBD1
v_gene: TRBV5-4
CDR3aa: CASSFMTGKNTGELFF
CDR3nt: TGTGCCAGCAGTTTTATGACAGGGAAGAACACCGGGGAGCTGTTTTTT

j_gene: TRBJ2-6
abundance: NA
d_gene: NA
v_gene: TRBV28
CDR3aa: CASSSSGANVLTF
CDR3nt: TGTGCCAGCAGCAGCTCTGGGGCCAACGTCCTGACTTTC

j_gene: TRBJ2-1
abundance: NA
d_gene: NA
v_gene: TRBV6-1
CDR3aa: CASSESEVNEQFF
CDR3nt: TGTGCCAGCAGTGAATCTGAGGTCAATGAGCAGTTCTTC

j_gene: TRBJ1-6
abundance: once
d_gene: NA
v_gene: TRBV30
CDR3aa: CASQGNNSPLHF
CDR3nt: TGTGCCAGCCAGGGAAATAATTCACCCCTCCACTTT

j_gene: TRBJ2-5
abundance: NA
d_gene: TRBD1
v_gene: TRBV6-1
CDR3aa: CASSEWGQGAETQYF
CDR3nt: TGTGCCAGCAGTGAATGGGGACAGGGGGCAGAGACCCAGTACTTC

j_gene: TRBJ1-5
abundance: NA
d_gene: TRBD1
v_gene: TRBV6-6
CDR3aa: CASSPGQGDGQPQHF
CDR3nt: TGTGCCAGCAGCCCGGGACAGGGGGACGGTCAGCCCCAGCATTTT

j_gene: TRBJ1-4
abundance: NA
d_gene: NA
v_gene: TRBV7-9
CDR3aa: CASSPGDTGREKLFF
CDR3nt: TGTGCCAGCAGCCCAGGGGACACCGGGCGTGAAAAACTGTTTTTT

j_gene: TRBJ2-2
abundance: NA
d_gene: TRBD1
v_gene: TRBV24-1
CDR3aa: CATSFTDRVHTGELFF
CDR3nt: TGTGCCACCAGCTTTACGGACAGGGTGCACACCGGGGAGCTGTTTTTT

j_gene: TRBJ1-2
abundance: NA
d_gene: TRBD1
v_gene: TRBV9
CDR3aa: CASSAFRTGYNYGYTF
CDR3nt: TGTGCCAGCAGCGCCTTCAGGACAGGGTATAACTATGGCTACACCTTC

j_gene: TRBJ1-5
abundance: once
d_gene: NA
v_gene: TRBV2
CDR3aa: CASSGQINQPQHF
CDR3nt: TGTGCCAGCAGTGGACAGATCAATCAGCCCCAGCATTTT

j_gene: TRBJ1-5
abundance: NA
d_gene: TRBD1
v_gene: TRBV20-1
CDR3aa: CSANDRAPQHF
CDR3nt: TGCAGTGCTAATGACAGGGCGCCCCAGCATTTT

j_gene: TRBJ2-1
abundance: NA
d_gene: TRBD1
v_gene: TRBV9
CDR3aa: CASSVGTVYNEQFF
CDR3nt: TGTGCCAGCAGCGTCGGGACAGTCTACAATGAGCAGTTCTTC

j_gene: TRBJ1-6
abundance: NA
d_gene: NA
v_gene: TRBV7-9
CDR3aa: CASSSQTGRNSPLHF
CDR3nt: TGTGCCAGCAGCTCCCAGACAGGACGGAATTCACCCCTCCACTTT

j_gene: TRBJ1-1
abundance: NA
d_gene: NA
v_gene: TRBV9
CDR3aa: CASSVYQKNTEAFF
CDR3nt: TGTGCCAGCAGCGTTTATCAGAAGAACACTGAAGCTTTCTTT

j_gene: TRBJ1-5
abundance: NA
d_gene: TRBD1
v_gene: TRBV14
CDR3aa: CASSPRTGSAHQPQHF
CDR3nt: TGTGCCAGCAGCCCCCGGACAGGGAGCGCTCATCAGCCCCAGCATTTT

j_gene: TRBJ2-3
abundance: NA
d_gene: NA
v_gene: TRBV6-1
CDR3aa: CASSESGTPTLNTQYF
CDR3nt: TGTGCCAGCAGTGAATCGGGTACCCCCACGTTAAATACGCAGTATTTT

j_gene: TRBJ2-2
abundance: NA
d_gene: TRBD2
v_gene: TRBV19
CDR3aa: CASSPSSGGAVTGELFF
CDR3nt: TGTGCCAGTAGTCCCTCAAGCGGGGGGGCCGTCACCGGGGAGCTGTTTTTT

j_gene: TRBJ2-5
abundance: NA
d_gene: NA
v_gene: TRBV18
CDR3aa: CASSRGEKETQYF
CDR3nt: TGTGCCAGCTCACGGGGGGAGAAGGAGACCCAGTACTTC

j_gene: TRBJ1-5
abundance: NA
d_gene: NA
v_gene: TRBV30
CDR3aa: CAWTRKRGSNQPQHF
CDR3nt: TGTGCCTGGACACGGAAAAGGGGGAGCAATCAGCCCCAGCATTTT